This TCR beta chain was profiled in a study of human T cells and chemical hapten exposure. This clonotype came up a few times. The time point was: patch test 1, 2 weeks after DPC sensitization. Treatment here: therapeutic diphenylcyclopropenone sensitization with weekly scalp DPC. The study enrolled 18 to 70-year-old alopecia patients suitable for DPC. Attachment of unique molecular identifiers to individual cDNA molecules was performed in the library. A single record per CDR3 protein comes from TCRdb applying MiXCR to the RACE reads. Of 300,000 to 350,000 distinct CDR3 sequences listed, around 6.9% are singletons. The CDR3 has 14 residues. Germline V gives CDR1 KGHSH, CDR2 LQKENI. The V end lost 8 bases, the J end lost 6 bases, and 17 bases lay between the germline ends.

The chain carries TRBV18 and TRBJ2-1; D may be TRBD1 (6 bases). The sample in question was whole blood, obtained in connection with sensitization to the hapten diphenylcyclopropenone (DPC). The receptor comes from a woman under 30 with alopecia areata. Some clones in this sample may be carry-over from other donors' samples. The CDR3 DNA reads TGTGCCAGCCGCGGCAGGGGCGGAGGCAATGAGCAGTTCTTC. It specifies CASRGRGGGNEQFF. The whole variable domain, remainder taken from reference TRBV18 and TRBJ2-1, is NAGVMQNPRHLVRRRGQEARLRCSPMKGHSHVYWYRQLPEEGLKFMVYLQKENIIDESGMPKERFSAEFPKEGPSILRIQQVVRGDSAAYFCASRGRGGGNEQFFGPGTRLTVL.